This TCR beta chain originates from a study of T-cell reconstitution after alpha-beta-depleted transplantation in children. General study findings and limits: TCRbeta diversity was high at day 60 in some patients (a result of surviving recipient T cells and thymic progenitors). Once a year had passed after transplant, T-cell counts and diversity came mostly from newly produced T cells. The study reportedly traced alpha-beta T cells about two months after transplant to several hundred expanded graft clones.

On this clonotype itself: Its target is not known.

This CDR3 has 13 residues. Trimming pared 2 bases from V and 6 bases from J, leaving 13 bases between. CDR1 and CDR2 (germline): SQVTM, ANQGSEA. Unique molecular identifiers featured in how the TCRbeta library was prepared. TCRdb used MiXCR to reprocess the PCR reads, holding one entry per CDR3 protein. The table lists about 120,000 distinct CDR3 sequences, about 21% of them singletons. This material consisted of PBMCs, mostly from graft donor cells, taken 180 days after TCRalphabeta/CD19-depleted stem cell transplant. The rearrangement joins TRBV29-1 to TRBJ1-1; a possible D gene is TRBD1 (5 bases). This clonotype originated in a male patient aged 2-10 years who had a stem cell transplant for chronic granulomatous disease, so the T cells may come from the graft donor. CDR3 protein: CSVERGPGSEAFF. CDR3 in DNA: TGCAGCGTTGAAAGGGGTCCGGGGTCTGAAGCTTTCTTT.